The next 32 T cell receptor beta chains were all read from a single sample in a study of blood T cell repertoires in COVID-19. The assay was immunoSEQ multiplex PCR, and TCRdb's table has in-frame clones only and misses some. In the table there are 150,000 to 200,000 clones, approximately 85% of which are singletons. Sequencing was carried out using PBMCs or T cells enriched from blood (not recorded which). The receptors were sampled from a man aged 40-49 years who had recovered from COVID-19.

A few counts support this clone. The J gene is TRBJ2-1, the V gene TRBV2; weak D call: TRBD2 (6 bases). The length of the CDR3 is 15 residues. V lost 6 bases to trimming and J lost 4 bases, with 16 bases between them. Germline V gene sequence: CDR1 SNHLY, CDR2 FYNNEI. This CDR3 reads CASRGVGLLYNEQFF. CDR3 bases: TGTGCCAGCAGAGGGGTTGGACTACTATACAATGAGCAGTTCTTC.

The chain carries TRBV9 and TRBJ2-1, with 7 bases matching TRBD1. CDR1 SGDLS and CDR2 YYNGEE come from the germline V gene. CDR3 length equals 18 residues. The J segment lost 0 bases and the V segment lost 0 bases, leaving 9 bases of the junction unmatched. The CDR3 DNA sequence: TGTGCCAGCAGCGTAGGGGACAGCCCTGTGAGCTCCTACAATGAGCAGTTCTTC. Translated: CASSVGDSPVSSYNEQFF.

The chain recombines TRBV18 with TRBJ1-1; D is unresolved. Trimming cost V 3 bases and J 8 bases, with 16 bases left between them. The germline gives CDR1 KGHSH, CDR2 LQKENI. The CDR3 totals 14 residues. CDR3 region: CASSPLSSGGEAFF. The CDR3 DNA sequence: TGTGCCAGCTCACCTCTCTCCTCGGGAGGGGAAGCTTTCTTT.

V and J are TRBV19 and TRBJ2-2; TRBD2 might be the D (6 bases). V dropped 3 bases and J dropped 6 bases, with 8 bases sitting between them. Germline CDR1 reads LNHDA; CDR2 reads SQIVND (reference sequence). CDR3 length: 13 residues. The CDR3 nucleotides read TGTGCCAGTAGTATCGGAGGGGCCGGGGAGCTGTTTTTT. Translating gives CASSIGGAGELFF.

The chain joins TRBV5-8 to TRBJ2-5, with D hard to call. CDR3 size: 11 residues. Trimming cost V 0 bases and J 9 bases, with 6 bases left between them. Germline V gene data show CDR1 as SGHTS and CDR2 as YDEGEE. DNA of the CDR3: TGTGCCAGCAGCTTGGGGCAACCCCAGTACTTC. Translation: CASSLGQPQYF.

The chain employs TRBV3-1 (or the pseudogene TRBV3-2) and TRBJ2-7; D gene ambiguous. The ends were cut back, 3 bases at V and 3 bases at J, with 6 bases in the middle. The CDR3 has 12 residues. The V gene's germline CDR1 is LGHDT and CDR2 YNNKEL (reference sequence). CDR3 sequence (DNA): TGTGCCAGCAGCCATACTGGCTACGAGCAGTACTTC. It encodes CASSHTGYEQYF.

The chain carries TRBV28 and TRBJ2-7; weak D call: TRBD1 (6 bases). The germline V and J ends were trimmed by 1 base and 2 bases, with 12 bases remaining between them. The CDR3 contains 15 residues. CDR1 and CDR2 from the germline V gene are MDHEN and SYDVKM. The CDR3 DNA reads TGTGCCAGCAGTTTATCCGGAGAGGGGGCCTACGAGCAGTACTTC. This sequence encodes CASSLSGEGAYEQYF. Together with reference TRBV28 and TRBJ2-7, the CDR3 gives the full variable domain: DVKVTQSSRYLVKRTGEKVFLECVQDMDHENMFWYRQDPGLGLRLIYFSYDVKMKEKGDIPEGYSVSREKKERFSLILESASTNQTSMYLCASSLSGEGAYEQYFGPGTRLTVT.

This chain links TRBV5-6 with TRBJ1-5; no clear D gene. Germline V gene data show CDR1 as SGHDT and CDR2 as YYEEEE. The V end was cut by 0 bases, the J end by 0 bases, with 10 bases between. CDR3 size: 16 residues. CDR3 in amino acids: CASSLGQPSSNQPQHF. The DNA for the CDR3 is TGTGCCAGCAGCTTGGGACAACCAAGTAGCAATCAGCCCCAGCATTTT.

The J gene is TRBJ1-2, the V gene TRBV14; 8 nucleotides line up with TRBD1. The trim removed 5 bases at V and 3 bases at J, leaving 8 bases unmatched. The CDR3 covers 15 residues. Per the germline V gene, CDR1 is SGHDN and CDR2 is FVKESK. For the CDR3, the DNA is TGTGCCAGCAGCACCGGGACAGGACCGTACTATGGCTACACCTTC. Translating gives CASSTGTGPYYGYTF.

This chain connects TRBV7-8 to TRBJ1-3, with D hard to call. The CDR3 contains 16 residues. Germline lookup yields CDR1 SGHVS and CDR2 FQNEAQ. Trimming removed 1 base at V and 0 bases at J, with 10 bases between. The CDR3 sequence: CASSLESPSSGNTIYF. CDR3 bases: TGTGCCAGCAGCTTAGAGTCACCTAGCTCTGGAAACACCATATATTTT.

The CDR3 region has the DNA TGTGCCAGCAAACAGGGGGCGGAAGAGACCCAGTACTTC. Amino acid sequence: CASKQGAEETQYF. The chain carries TRBV2 and TRBJ2-5; 9 bases match TRBD1. Trimming took 7 bases from V and 3 from J; bases not matched to a gene: 3. The CDR3 consists of 13 residues. Germline values: CDR1 SNHLY, CDR2 FYNNEI.

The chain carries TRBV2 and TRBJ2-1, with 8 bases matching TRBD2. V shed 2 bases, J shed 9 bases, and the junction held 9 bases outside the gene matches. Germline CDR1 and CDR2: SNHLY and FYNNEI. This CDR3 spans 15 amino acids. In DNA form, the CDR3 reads TGTGCCAGCAGTGAACTACCAGCGGGAGTCACTGAGCAGTTCTTC. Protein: CASSELPAGVTEQFF.

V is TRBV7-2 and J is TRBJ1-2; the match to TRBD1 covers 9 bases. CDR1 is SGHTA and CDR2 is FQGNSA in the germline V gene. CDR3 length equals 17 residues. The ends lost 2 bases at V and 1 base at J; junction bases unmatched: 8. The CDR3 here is CASSLYWDRDHNYGYTF. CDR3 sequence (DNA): TGTGCCAGCAGCTTATATTGGGACAGGGATCATAACTATGGCTACACCTTC.

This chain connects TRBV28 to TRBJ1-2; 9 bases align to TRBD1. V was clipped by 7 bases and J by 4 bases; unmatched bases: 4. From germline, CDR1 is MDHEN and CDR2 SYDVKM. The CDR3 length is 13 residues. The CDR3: CASTLQGAYGYTF. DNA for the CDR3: TGTGCCAGCACCCTACAGGGGGCCTATGGCTACACCTTC.

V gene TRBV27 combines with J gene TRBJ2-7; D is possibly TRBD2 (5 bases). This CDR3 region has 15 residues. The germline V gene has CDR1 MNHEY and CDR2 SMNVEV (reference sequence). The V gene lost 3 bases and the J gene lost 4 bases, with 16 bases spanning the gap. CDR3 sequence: CASSLRVGGAYEQYF. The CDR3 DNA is TGTGCCAGCAGTTTGCGGGTTGGCGGAGCTTACGAGCAGTACTTC.

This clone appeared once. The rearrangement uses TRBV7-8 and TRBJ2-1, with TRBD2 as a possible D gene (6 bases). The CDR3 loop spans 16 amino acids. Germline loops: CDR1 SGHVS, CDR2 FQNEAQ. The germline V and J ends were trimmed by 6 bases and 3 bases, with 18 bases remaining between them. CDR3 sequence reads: CASRYLSGGDYNEQFF. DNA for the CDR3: TGTGCCAGCAGATACCTCAGCGGAGGGGACTACAATGAGCAGTTCTTC.

This CDR3 is CASKLSSGTPSTDTQYF. CDR3 nucleotide sequence: TGTGCCAGCAAACTTTCTTCAGGGACACCCAGCACAGATACGCAGTATTTT. The chain employs TRBV5-6 and TRBJ2-3; a weak D match, TRBD1 (6 bases). This CDR3 comprises 17 residues. Trimming took 6 bases from V and 0 from J, leaving 20 bases between them. The V gene's germline CDR1 is SGHDT and CDR2 YYEEEE.

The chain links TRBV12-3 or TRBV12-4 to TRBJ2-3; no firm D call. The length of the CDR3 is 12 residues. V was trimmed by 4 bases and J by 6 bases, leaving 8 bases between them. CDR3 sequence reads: CASSSILDTQYF. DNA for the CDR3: TGTGCCAGCAGTTCCATTTTGGATACGCAGTATTTT.

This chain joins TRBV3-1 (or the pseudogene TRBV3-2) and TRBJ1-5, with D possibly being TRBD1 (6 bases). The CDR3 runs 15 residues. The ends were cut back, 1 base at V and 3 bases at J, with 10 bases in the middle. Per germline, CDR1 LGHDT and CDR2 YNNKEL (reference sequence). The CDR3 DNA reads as TGTGCCAGCAGCCAAGGGACAGTTTTCAATCAGCCCCAGCATTTT. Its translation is CASSQGTVFNQPQHF.

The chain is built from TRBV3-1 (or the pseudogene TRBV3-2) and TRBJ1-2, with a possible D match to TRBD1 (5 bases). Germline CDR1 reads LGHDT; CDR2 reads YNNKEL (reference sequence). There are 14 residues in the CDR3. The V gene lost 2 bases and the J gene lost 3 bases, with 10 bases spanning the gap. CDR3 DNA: TGTGCCAGCAGCCAACCAGACAGATACTATGGCTACACCTTC. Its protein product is CASSQPDRYYGYTF.

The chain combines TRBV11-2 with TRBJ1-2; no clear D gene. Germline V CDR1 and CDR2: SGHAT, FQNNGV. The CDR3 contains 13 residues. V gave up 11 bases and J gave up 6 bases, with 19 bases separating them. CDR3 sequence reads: CASGQFGEHGYTF. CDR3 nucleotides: TGTGCCTCTGGTCAATTCGGGGAACATGGCTACACCTTC.

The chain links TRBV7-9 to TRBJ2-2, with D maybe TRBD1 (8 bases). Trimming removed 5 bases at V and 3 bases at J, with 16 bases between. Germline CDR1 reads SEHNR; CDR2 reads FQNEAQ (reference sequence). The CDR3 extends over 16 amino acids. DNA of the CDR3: TGTGCCAGCAGCCGACCCACAGGGGGGGACACCGGGGAGCTGTTTTTT. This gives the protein CASSRPTGGDTGELFF.

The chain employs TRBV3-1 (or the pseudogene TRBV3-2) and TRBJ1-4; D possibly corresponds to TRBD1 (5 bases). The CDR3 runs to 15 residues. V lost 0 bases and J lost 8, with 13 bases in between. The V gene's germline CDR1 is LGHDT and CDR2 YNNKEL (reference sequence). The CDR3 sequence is CASSQDPQAGEKLFF. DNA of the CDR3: TGTGCCAGCAGCCAAGATCCACAGGCGGGGGAAAAACTGTTTTTT.

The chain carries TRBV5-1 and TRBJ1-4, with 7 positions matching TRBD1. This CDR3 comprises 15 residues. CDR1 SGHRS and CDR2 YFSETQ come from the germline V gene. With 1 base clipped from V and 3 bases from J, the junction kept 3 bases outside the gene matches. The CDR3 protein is CASSLIGQANEKLFF. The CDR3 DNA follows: TGCGCCAGCAGCTTGATAGGACAGGCTAATGAAAAACTGTTTTTT.

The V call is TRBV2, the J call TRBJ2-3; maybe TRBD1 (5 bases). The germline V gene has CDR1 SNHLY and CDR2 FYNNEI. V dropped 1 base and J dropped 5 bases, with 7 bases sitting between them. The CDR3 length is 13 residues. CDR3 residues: CASSEEGIDTQYF. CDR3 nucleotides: TGTGCCAGCAGTGAAGAGGGGATAGATACGCAGTATTTT.

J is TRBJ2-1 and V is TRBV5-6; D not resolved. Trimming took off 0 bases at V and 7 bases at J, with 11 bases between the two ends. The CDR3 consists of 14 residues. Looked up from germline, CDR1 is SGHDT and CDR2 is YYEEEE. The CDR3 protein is CASSLAVQTNEQFF. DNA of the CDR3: TGTGCCAGCAGCTTGGCGGTACAGACGAATGAGCAGTTCTTC.

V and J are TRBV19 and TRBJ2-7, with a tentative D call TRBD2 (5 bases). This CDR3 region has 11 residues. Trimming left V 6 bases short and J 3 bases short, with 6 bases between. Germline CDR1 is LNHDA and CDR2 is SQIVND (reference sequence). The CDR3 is CASRSGYEQYF. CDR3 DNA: TGTGCCAGTAGAAGCGGCTACGAGCAGTACTTC. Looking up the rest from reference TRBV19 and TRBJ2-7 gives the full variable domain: DGGITQSPKYLFRKEGQNVTLSCEQNLNHDAMYWYRQDPGQGLRLIYYSQIVNDFQKGDIAEGYSVSREKKESFPLTVTSAQKNPTAFYLCASRSGYEQYFGPGTRLTVT.

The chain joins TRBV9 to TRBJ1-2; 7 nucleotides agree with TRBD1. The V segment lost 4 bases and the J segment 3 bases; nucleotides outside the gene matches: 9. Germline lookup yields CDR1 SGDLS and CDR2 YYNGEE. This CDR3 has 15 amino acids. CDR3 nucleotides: TGTGCCAGCAGCCCCTATGGACAGGCCGACTATGGCTACACCTTC. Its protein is CASSPYGQADYGYTF. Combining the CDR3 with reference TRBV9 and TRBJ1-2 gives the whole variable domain DSGVTQTPKHLITATGQRVTLRCSPRSGDLSVYWYQQSLDQGLQFLIQYYNGEERAKGNILERFSAQQFPDLHSELNLSSLELGDSALYFCASSPYGQADYGYTFGSGTRLTVV.

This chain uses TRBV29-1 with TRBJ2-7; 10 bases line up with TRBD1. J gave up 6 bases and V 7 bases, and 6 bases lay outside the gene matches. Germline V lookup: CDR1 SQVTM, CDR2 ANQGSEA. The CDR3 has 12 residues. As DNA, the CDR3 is TGCAGCGGAGGACAGGGGGGATTCGAGCAGTACTTC. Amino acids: CSGGQGGFEQYF.

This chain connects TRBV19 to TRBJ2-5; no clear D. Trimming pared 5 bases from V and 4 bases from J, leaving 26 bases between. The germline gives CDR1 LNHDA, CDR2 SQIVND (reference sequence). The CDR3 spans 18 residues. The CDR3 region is CASSVGSPALRLGETQYF. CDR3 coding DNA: TGTGCCAGTAGTGTCGGAAGTCCGGCTCTCAGACTGGGAGAGACCCAGTACTTC.

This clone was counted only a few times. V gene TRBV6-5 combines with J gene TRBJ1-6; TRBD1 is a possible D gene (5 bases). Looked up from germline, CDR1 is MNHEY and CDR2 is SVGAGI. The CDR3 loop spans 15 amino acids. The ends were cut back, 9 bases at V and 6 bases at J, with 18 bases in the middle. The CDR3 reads CASMSSYGANSPLHF. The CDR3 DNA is TGTGCCAGTATGAGTTCTTATGGGGCTAATTCACCCCTCCACTTT.

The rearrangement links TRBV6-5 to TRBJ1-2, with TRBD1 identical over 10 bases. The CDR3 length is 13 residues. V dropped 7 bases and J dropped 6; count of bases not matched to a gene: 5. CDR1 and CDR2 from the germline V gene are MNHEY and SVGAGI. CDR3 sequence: CASMWDRGNGYTF. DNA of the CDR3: TGTGCCAGCATGTGGGACAGGGGTAATGGCTACACCTTC.